Shown below are 27 T cell receptor beta chains from a single sample sequenced in a study of blood T cell repertoires in COVID-19 (dated by TCRdb to 2018 to 2020). Library preparation used the immunoSEQ multiplex PCR assay. Imported from immuneACCESS, the table was reduced by TCRdb to in-frame sequences with V and J called. These copies leave out some clones; in studies compared against another copy, an unresolved V gene accounts for under half, and the cause of the remainder is not known. The sample table records just over 200,000 clones; 85% to 90% of these occur just once. The leading ten clones occupy about 6% of the sample. Material: peripheral blood. Receptors were obtained from an elderly man with acute or convalescent COVID-19.

The chain employs TRBV10-3 and TRBJ2-3; 7 bases fit TRBD2. Trimming at V came to 7 bases and at J to 0 bases, leaving 7 bases not matched to a gene. Germline V gene sequence: CDR1 ENHRY, CDR2 SYGVKD. The CDR3 totals 15 residues. CDR3 protein: CAIKLNSGSTDTQYF. In DNA form, the CDR3 reads TGTGCCATCAAGCTAAATAGCGGGAGCACAGATACGCAGTATTTT.

This sequence joins TRBV27 and TRBJ1-2; D is perhaps TRBD1 (5 bases). The germline V and J ends were trimmed by 8 bases and 4 bases, with 14 bases remaining between them. The CDR3 is made up of 13 amino acids. The germline V gene encodes CDR1 MNHEY and CDR2 SMNVEV (reference sequence). DNA of the CDR3: TGTGCCAGCGGACAAAATGGGCCCTATGGCTACACCTTC. Amino acid sequence: CASGQNGPYGYTF.

This chain links TRBV7-9 with TRBJ2-3, with a possible D match to TRBD1 (6 bases). Trimming removed 5 bases at V and 2 bases at J, with 23 bases between. Germline V gene sequence: CDR1 SEHNR, CDR2 FQNEAQ (reference sequence). The CDR3 extends over 18 amino acids. CDR3 DNA: TGTGCCAGCAGCCAAATTACCCAAACAGGGAACCCCACAGATACGCAGTATTTT. Amino acid sequence: CASSQITQTGNPTDTQYF.

The chain uses TRBV6-6 and TRBJ2-1; 7 bases are shared with TRBD1. This CDR3 has 14 residues. Germline values: CDR1 MNHNY, CDR2 SVGAGI (reference sequence). The V segment lost 5 bases and the J segment 9 bases; nucleotides outside the gene matches: 10. CDR3 sequence (DNA): TGTGCCAGCAGTAGAATCGGGACAGTTCCTGAGCAGTTCTTC. Amino acid sequence: CASSRIGTVPEQFF.

This clone came up once. The chain recombines TRBV19 with TRBJ2-3, with TRBD1 matching 10 bases. Germline V CDR1 and CDR2: LNHDA, SQIVND (reference sequence). Unmatched junction bases numbered 15, after V lost 7 bases and J lost 2 bases. This CDR3 has 18 residues. CDR3 loop: CASTPGTGASGLTDTQYF. DNA for the CDR3: TGTGCCAGTACCCCCGGGACAGGGGCCTCGGGTCTCACAGATACGCAGTATTTT.

V and J are TRBV6-5 and TRBJ1-5; 7 nucleotides align to TRBD1. CDR1 is MNHEY and CDR2 is SVGAGI in the germline V gene. V lost 11 bases and J lost 0; bases outside the gene matches: 10. The CDR3 extends over 15 amino acids. CDR3 region: CAGKTGTASNQPQHF. CDR3 bases: TGTGCCGGGAAAACCGGGACAGCTAGCAATCAGCCCCAGCATTTT.

The chain joins TRBV28 to TRBJ1-6; 7 positions agree with TRBD1. J was trimmed by 4 bases and V by 6 bases; bases with no gene match: 9. CDR1 MDHEN and CDR2 SYDVKM come from the germline V gene. This CDR3 contains 16 residues. Written as DNA, the CDR3 is TGTGCCAGCAGCTCAGACAGGGCGGTTTATAATTCACCCCTCCACTTT. Amino acid sequence: CASSSDRAVYNSPLHF. The entire variable domain, with the rest obtained from reference TRBV28 and TRBJ1-6, is as follows: DVKVTQSSRYLVKRTGEKVFLECVQDMDHENMFWYRQDPGLGLRLIYFSYDVKMKEKGDIPEGYSVSREKKERFSLILESASTNQTSMYLCASSSDRAVYNSPLHFGNGTRLTVT.

The chain uses TRBV10-3 and TRBJ2-2, with 11 bases identical to TRBD2. Germline V gives CDR1 ENHRY, CDR2 SYGVKD. The CDR3 has 15 residues. The trim removed 6 bases at V and 4 bases at J, leaving 4 bases unmatched. The CDR3 nucleotides are TGTGCCATCAGCCAAGGACTAGCGGGCACCGGGGAGCTGTTTTTT. It translates to CAISQGLAGTGELFF.

CDR3 residues: CASSLIAGGTGEFNQPQHF. In nucleotides, the CDR3 is TGTGCCAGCAGCTTAATTGCCGGAGGGACAGGGGAATTCAATCAGCCCCAGCATTTT. This chain joins TRBV7-2 and TRBJ1-5, with TRBD1 matching 10 bases. Germline V CDR1 and CDR2: SGHTA, FQGNSA. The CDR3 contains 19 residues. Unmatched junction bases numbered 13, after V lost 2 bases and J lost 3 bases.

The gene calls are TRBV11-3 and TRBJ2-2; 8 nucleotides line up with TRBD2. Germline V gene lookup returns CDR1 SGHNT and CDR2 YENEEA. With V trimmed by 5 bases and J by 5 bases, 7 bases remained unmatched. The CDR3 covers 15 residues. The DNA of the CDR3 is TGTGCCAGCAGCCAGCCGGGACTAGAGACCGGGGAGCTGTTTTTT. Protein sequence: CASSQPGLETGELFF.

This clone occurred once. The chain couples TRBV29-1 to TRBJ1-1; 11 nucleotides line up with TRBD1. The CDR3 totals 13 residues. Germline V gene data show CDR1 as SQVTM and CDR2 as ANQGSEA. V lost 5 bases, J lost 5 bases, and 4 bases stayed unmatched. CDR3 DNA sequence: TGCAGCGTTAGGACAGGGGGCTTAACTGAAGCTTTCTTT. This sequence encodes CSVRTGGLTEAFF.

Only a few counts were recorded for this clone. The chain combines TRBV19 with TRBJ1-5, with 7 bases lining up with TRBD1. The CDR3 sequence is 13 residues long. Trimming took 7 bases from V and 4 from J; bases not matched to a gene: 4. CDR1 and CDR2 (germline): LNHDA, SQIVND (reference sequence). CDR3 DNA sequence: TGTGCCAGTAACGGACAGGAGAATCAGCCCCAGCATTTT. This encodes CASNGQENQPQHF.

The V gene is TRBV3-1 (or the pseudogene TRBV3-2), the J gene TRBJ2-3; D perhaps matches TRBD2 (6 bases). CDR1 and CDR2 from the germline V gene are LGHDT and YNNKEL (reference sequence). The V gene lost 3 bases and the J gene lost 0 bases, with 13 bases spanning the gap. The CDR3 has 16 amino acids. For the CDR3, the DNA is TGTGCCAGCAGCCATGGCCTAGGGAGGAGCACAGATACGCAGTATTTT. Translating it yields CASSHGLGRSTDTQYF.

This chain uses TRBV19 with TRBJ2-3, with 8 bases lining up with TRBD1. This CDR3 is built from 14 residues. Germline V gene lookup returns CDR1 LNHDA and CDR2 SQIVND (reference sequence). With 6 bases clipped from V and 4 bases from J, the junction kept 6 bases outside the gene matches. The CDR3 coding sequence is TGTGCCAGTAGGGGGCAGGGGGCGGCAGATACGCAGTATTTT. It encodes CASRGQGAADTQYF.

The chain carries TRBV18 and TRBJ1-4; 9 bases align to TRBD1. Germline values: CDR1 KGHSH, CDR2 LQKENI. After removal of 4 bases from V and 5 bases from J, the junction contained 14 bases not matched to a gene. The CDR3 spans 18 residues. The CDR3 DNA follows: TGTGCCAGCTCACGACGGCTTTGGGGACAGGGATCAAATGAAAAACTGTTTTTT. Protein product: CASSRRLWGQGSNEKLFF. Drawing the rest from reference TRBV18 and TRBJ1-4, the complete variable domain is NAGVMQNPRHLVRRRGQEARLRCSPMKGHSHVYWYRQLPEEGLKFMVYLQKENIIDESGMPKERFSAEFPKEGPSILRIQQVVRGDSAAYFCASSRRLWGQGSNEKLFFGSGTQLSVL.

In its sample, this clone was seen once. The chain is built from TRBV19 and TRBJ1-4, with TRBD1 matching 10 bases. J was trimmed by 3 bases and V by 6 bases; bases with no gene match: 7. This CDR3 region has 16 residues. Germline V gene lookup returns CDR1 LNHDA and CDR2 SQIVND (reference sequence). The CDR3 sequence is CASSETGGIANEKLFF. The CDR3 DNA is TGTGCCAGTAGCGAGACAGGGGGCATCGCTAATGAAAAACTGTTTTTT.

This clone is a singleton in its sample. This sequence joins TRBV11-2 and TRBJ1-1; the D gene is possibly TRBD1 (6 bases). V was clipped by 6 bases and J by 10 bases, with 18 bases between them. The CDR3 runs 13 residues. CDR1 and CDR2 from the germline V gene are SGHAT and FQNNGV. The CDR3 region is CASSYRAAGGAFF. The CDR3 DNA reads as TGTGCCAGCAGTTACAGGGCAGCAGGCGGAGCTTTCTTT.

The chain combines TRBV6-6 with TRBJ1-2; tentatively, D is TRBD1 (6 bases). V lost 2 bases and J lost 7, with 20 bases in between. Germline V gene data show CDR1 as MNHNY and CDR2 as SVGAGI (reference sequence). The CDR3 length is 16 residues. The CDR3 is CASSYRGGAGAFGYTF. Here the CDR3 DNA reads TGTGCCAGCAGTTACAGGGGGGGGGCAGGGGCTTTTGGCTACACCTTC.

The chain links TRBV11-2 to TRBJ1-4, with 8 nucleotides matching TRBD1. Germline-derived CDR1 and CDR2 are SGHAT and FQNNGV. V was clipped by 6 bases and J by 7 bases; unmatched bases: 7. The CDR3 sequence is 14 residues long. The chain's CDR3 is CASSSRTGFEKLFF. The CDR3 region has the DNA TGTGCCAGCAGTTCCAGGACAGGGTTTGAAAAACTGTTTTTT.

This clone was seen just once. V gene TRBV7-2 combines with J gene TRBJ1-3; 8 nucleotides align to TRBD1. The CDR3 contains 14 residues. Germline values: CDR1 SGHTA, CDR2 FQGNSA. V dropped 3 bases and J dropped 5; count of bases not matched to a gene: 3. In DNA, the CDR3 is TGTGCCAGCAGCTTCGACAGGGGAAGAAACACCATATATTTT. Amino acids: CASSFDRGRNTIYF.

V is TRBV19 and J is TRBJ2-4, with D uncertain. V was cut by 6 bases and J by 1 base, with 13 bases left in between. CDR1 is LNHDA and CDR2 is SQIVND in the germline V gene (reference sequence). This CDR3 has 15 amino acids. This CDR3 reads CASRPLNEAKNIQYF. The CDR3 DNA follows: TGTGCCAGTAGACCGCTTAACGAGGCCAAAAACATTCAGTACTTC.

This clone came up once. CDR3: CASSPRGQASNQPQHF. The CDR3 region has the DNA TGTGCCAGCAGCCCAAGGGGTCAGGCAAGCAATCAGCCCCAGCATTTT. This chain joins TRBV7-8 and TRBJ1-5; maybe TRBD1 (5 bases). CDR3 size: 16 residues. V lost 5 bases, J lost 1 base, and 15 bases lay in between. Germline V gene data show CDR1 as SGHVS and CDR2 as FQNEAQ.

The gene calls are TRBV7-2 and TRBJ2-7; D remains unclear. Germline CDR1 and CDR2: SGHTA and FQGNSA. The V gene lost 4 bases and the J gene lost 5 bases, with 12 bases spanning the gap. The CDR3 covers 13 residues. CDR3 sequence reads: CASSWSEVDEQYV. The CDR3 nucleotides read TGTGCCAGCAGCTGGAGCGAGGTTGACGAGCAGTACGTC.

The J gene is TRBJ1-4, the V gene TRBV21-1; the D call of TRBD1 is as the table states it, not checked on the DNA. TRBV21-1 is deemed a pseudogene. This CDR3 comprises 14 residues. As DNA, the CDR3 is TGTGCCAGCAGCGAGACAGCGACTAATGAAAAACTGTTTTTT. Translation: CASSETATNEKLFF.

This sequence joins TRBV27 and TRBJ2-5, with a tentative D call TRBD2 (6 bases). V lost 5 bases and J 9 bases, leaving 19 bases between the germline ends. The CDR3 runs 14 residues. Germline V CDR1 and CDR2: MNHEY, SMNVEV (reference sequence). The CDR3 bases are TGTGCCAGCAGTCAGGACATGGTCTCGGGGGCCCAGTACTTC. It codes for CASSQDMVSGAQYF.

This chain joins TRBV28 and TRBJ2-3, with TRBD2 identical over 8 bases. The V segment lost 2 bases and the J segment 0 bases; nucleotides outside the gene matches: 1. Germline CDR1 and CDR2: MDHEN and SYDVKM. The CDR3 loop spans 15 amino acids. The CDR3 loop is CASSLAGGSTDTQYF. For the CDR3, the DNA is TGTGCCAGCAGTTTAGCGGGGGGCAGCACAGATACGCAGTATTTT.

The chain links TRBV18 to TRBJ2-4; D might be TRBD2 (7 bases). The CDR3 sequence is 16 residues long. Trimming took off 3 bases at V and 1 base at J, with 13 bases between the two ends. CDR1 KGHSH and CDR2 LQKENI come from the germline V gene. The CDR3 coding sequence is TGTGCCAGCTCACCTGGGGGGGCCCGGGCCAAAAACATTCAGTACTTC. Encoded protein: CASSPGGARAKNIQYF.